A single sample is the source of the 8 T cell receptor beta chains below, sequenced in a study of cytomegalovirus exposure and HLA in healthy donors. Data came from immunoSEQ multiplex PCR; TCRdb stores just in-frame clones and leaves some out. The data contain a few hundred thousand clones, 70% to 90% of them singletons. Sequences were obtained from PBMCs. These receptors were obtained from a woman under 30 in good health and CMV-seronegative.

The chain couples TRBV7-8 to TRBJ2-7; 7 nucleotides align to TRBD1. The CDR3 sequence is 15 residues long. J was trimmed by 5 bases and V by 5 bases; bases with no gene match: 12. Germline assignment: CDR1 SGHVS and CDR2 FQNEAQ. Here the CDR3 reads CASSTGVQAVNEQYF. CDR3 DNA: TGTGCCAGCAGCACAGGGGTTCAGGCTGTGAACGAGCAGTACTTC.

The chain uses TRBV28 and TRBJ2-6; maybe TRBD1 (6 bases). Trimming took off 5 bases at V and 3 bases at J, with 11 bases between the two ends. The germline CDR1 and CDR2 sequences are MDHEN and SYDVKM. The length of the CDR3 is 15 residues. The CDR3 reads CASSQTGFGANVLTF. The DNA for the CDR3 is TGTGCCAGCAGTCAAACAGGGTTTGGGGCCAACGTCCTGACTTTC.

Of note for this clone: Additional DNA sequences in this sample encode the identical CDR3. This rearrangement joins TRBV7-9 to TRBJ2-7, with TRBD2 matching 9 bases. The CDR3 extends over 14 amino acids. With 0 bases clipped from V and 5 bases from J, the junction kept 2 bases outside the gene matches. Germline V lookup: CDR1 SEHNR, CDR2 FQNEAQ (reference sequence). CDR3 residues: CASSLAAGGNEQYF. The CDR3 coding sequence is TGTGCCAGCAGCTTAGCGGCGGGAGGGAACGAGCAGTACTTC.

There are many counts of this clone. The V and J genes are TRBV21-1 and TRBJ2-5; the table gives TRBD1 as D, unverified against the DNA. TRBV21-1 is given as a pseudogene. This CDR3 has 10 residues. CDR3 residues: CASFRETQYF. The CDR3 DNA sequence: TGTGCCAGCTTCAGGGAGACCCAGTACTTC.

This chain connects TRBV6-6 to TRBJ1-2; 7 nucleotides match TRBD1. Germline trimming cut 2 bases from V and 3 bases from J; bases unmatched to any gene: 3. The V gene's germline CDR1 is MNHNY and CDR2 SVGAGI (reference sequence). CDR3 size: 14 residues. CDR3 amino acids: CASSYLTGDYGYTF. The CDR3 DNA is TGTGCCAGCAGTTACCTAACAGGGGACTATGGCTACACCTTC.

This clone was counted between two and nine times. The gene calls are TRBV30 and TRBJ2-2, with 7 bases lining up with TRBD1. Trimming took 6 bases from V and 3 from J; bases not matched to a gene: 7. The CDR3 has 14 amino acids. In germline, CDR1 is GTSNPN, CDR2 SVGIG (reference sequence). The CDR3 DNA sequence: TGTGCCTGCTACGGACAGGCCCACACCGGGGAGCTGTTTTTT. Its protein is CACYGQAHTGELFF.

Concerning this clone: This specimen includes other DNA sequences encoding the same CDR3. The CDR3 bases are TGTGCCAGCAGCTTGACAGGGAGCTCCTACAATGAGCAGTTCTTC. Amino acids: CASSLTGSSYNEQFF. The chain combines TRBV7-9 with TRBJ2-1; 7 bases align to TRBD1. This CDR3 spans 15 amino acids. V shed 3 bases and J 0 bases; nucleotides not matched to a gene: 2. Germline V gene data show CDR1 as SEHNR and CDR2 as FQNEAQ (reference sequence). Drawing the rest from reference TRBV7-9 and TRBJ2-1, the complete variable domain is DTGVSQNPRHKITKRGQNVTFRCDPISEHNRLYWYRQTLGQGPEFLTYFQNEAQLEKSRLLSDRFSAERPKGSFSTLEIQRTEQGDSAMYLCASSLTGSSYNEQFFGPGTRLTVL.

In DNA form, the CDR3 reads TGTGCCAGCAGTTTAAGGACAGTTGAAGCTTTCTTT. Its protein product is CASSLRTVEAFF. The chain is built from TRBV28 and TRBJ1-1; perhaps TRBD1 as D (6 bases). This CDR3 contains 12 residues. V lost 2 bases, J lost 7 bases, and 8 bases lay in between. CDR1 is MDHEN, CDR2 SYDVKM, per germline.